This T cell receptor beta chain was obtained from a study of blood T cells in healthy people across ages. Study findings and constraints: Long-lived donors carried more naive CD4+ cells and greater diversity than aged donors. Researchers said unsorted PBMCs prevented a conclusive naive versus antigen-experienced comparison.

PBMCs were isolated at a quantity of at least 6.5 million per sample. The CDR3 spans 19 residues. Germline V gene lookup returns CDR1 KGHSH and CDR2 LQKENI. With a J-beta primer mix and a sample-barcoded 5' primer, a second PCR ran about 6 to 11 cycles. TCRdb reanalysed the 5' RACE reads using MiXCR and keeps one entry per CDR3 protein. The sample contains some 900,000 distinct CDR3 sequences, about 28% of which appear only once. This clonotype was detected only a few times. Its antigen is still unknown. With a much larger clone just one base away, this may be a read error. Material for sequencing was blood. V usage is TRBV18 and J usage is TRBJ2-1; 14 positions match TRBD2. This TCR derives from a woman over 75 in good health. The chain's CDR3 is CASSPGGTSGGRSYNGQFF. The CDR3 DNA reads TGTGCCAGCTCACCGGGGGGGACTAGCGGGGGAAGATCCTACAATGGGCAGTTCTTC.